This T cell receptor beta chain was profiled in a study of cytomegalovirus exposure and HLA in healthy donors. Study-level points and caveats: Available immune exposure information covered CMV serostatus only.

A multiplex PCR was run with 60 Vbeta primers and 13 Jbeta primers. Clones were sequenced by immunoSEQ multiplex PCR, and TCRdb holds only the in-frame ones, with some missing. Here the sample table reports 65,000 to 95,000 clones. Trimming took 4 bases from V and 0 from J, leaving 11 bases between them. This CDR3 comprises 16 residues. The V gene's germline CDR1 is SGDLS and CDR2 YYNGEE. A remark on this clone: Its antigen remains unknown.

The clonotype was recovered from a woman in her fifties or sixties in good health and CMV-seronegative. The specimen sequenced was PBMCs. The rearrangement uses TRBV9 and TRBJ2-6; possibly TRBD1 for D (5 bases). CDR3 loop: CASSQGPLSGANVLTF. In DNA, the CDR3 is TGTGCCAGCAGCCAGGGCCCGCTCTCTGGGGCCAACGTCCTGACTTTC.